The TCR beta chain under discussion was sequenced for a study of beta chain features in type 1 diabetes. Study-wide results and caveats: Significant though moderate, a shortening of TCRB CDR3s appeared in all four CD4+ subsets of Type 1 diabetes patients.

Expressed TCRB transcripts were sequenced after all isolated RNA was converted to cDNA. Measured with immunoSEQ multiplex PCR; TCRdb has only the in-frame clones, and not every one. The top ten hold 0.03% to 0.045% of the sample, which has about 660,000 clones, over 12% seen once. CD45RO/CCR7/CD25/CD127/CD95/CD27 staining was used to isolate CD4+ naive, central memory, regulatory and stem cell-like memory cells by sorting. V was pared by 3 bases and J by 4 bases, with 8 bases between. The CDR3 is 13 amino acids. Germline values: CDR1 SGDLS, CDR2 YYNGEE. This clone turned up a few times. Its antigen is not known.

The receptor's source is a man aged 18 to 35 with type 1 diabetes. The sample consisted of naive CD4+ T cells from blood. This chain joins TRBV9 and TRBJ1-5; D is undetermined. For the CDR3, the DNA is TGTGCCAGCAGCGCCTTGCCTAATCAGCCCCAGCATTTT. This codes for CASSALPNQPQHF. Using reference TRBV9 and TRBJ1-5 for the parts outside the CDR3, the full variable domain is DSGVTQTPKHLITATGQRVTLRCSPRSGDLSVYWYQQSLDQGLQFLIQYYNGEERAKGNILERFSAQQFPDLHSELNLSSLELGDSALYFCASSALPNQPQHFGDGTRLSIL.